These T cell receptor beta chains were read from a single sample in a study of T cell responses to AZD1222 COVID-19 vaccine. This table comes from immunoSEQ multiplex PCR, and its TCRdb copy is limited to in-frame clones, with some not included. The sample shows 100,000 to 150,000 clones, roughly nine tenths of them seen only once. The source was peripheral blood, collected on day 0 of AZD1222 vaccination. The receptors originated from an adult in good health. The CDR3 runs from the conserved cysteine through the conserved F or W. Each record gives: D gene, clone size, V gene, J gene, CDR3 DNA, CDR3 protein. D genes are given only for firm matches. Size is stated for part of the rows, as once, few or many counts, or as a class when the clone is expanded.

D gene: TRBD1
clone size: .
V gene: TRBV5-1
J gene: TRBJ2-5
CDR3 DNA: TGCGCCAGCAGTCTCAATTCTGGGACAGGGAAGGGGACCCAGTACTTC
CDR3 protein: CASSLNSGTGKGTQYF

D gene: .
clone size: once
V gene: TRBV3-1/TRBV3-2
J gene: TRBJ1-4
CDR3 DNA: TGTGCCAGCAGCCAAGGGCCTTGGGACGGGGTGTTTTTT
CDR3 protein: CASSQGPWDGVFF

D gene: TRBD2
clone size: .
V gene: TRBV7-2
J gene: TRBJ2-1
CDR3 DNA: TGTGCCAGCAGCTTATGGAATGCGGGAGGGGCTGAGCAGTTCTTC
CDR3 protein: CASSLWNAGGAEQFF

D gene: .
clone size: once
V gene: TRBV28
J gene: TRBJ2-3
CDR3 DNA: TGTGCCAGCCGACGGCCGAGGAATACGCAGTATTTT
CDR3 protein: CASRRPRNTQYF

D gene: TRBD1
clone size: .
V gene: TRBV13
J gene: TRBJ2-5
CDR3 DNA: TGTGCCAGCAGCTACCCGACAGGGGACCAAGAGACCCAGTACTTC
CDR3 protein: CASSYPTGDQETQYF

D gene: TRBD2
clone size: .
V gene: TRBV9
J gene: TRBJ2-5
CDR3 DNA: TGTGCCAGCAGCCTTAGCGGGGCACAACAAGAGACCCAGTACTTC
CDR3 protein: CASSLSGAQQETQYF

D gene: TRBD1
clone size: once
V gene: TRBV27
J gene: TRBJ2-6
CDR3 DNA: TGTGCCAGCAGTTTAGGGACAGGTCGCTCTGGGGCCAACGTCCTGACTTTC
CDR3 protein: CASSLGTGRSGANVLTF

D gene: .
clone size: .
V gene: TRBV5-1
J gene: TRBJ2-3
CDR3 DNA: TGCGCCAGCAGCTTGGGAGCGGCCGCTAGCACAGATACGCAGTATTTT
CDR3 protein: CASSLGAAASTDTQYF

D gene: .
clone size: .
V gene: TRBV6-5
J gene: TRBJ1-6
CDR3 DNA: TGTGCCAGCAGTTACTTAGAGGGGAACATCTCACCCCTCCACTTT
CDR3 protein: CASSYLEGNISPLHF

D gene: TRBD2
clone size: .
V gene: TRBV6-1
J gene: TRBJ2-1
CDR3 DNA: TGTGCCAGCAGTGATGGGGGTAGCGGGGGGTCCTCGTTCTACAATGAGCAGTTCTTC
CDR3 protein: CASSDGGSGGSSFYNEQFF

D gene: TRBD1
clone size: .
V gene: TRBV11-1
J gene: TRBJ2-1
CDR3 DNA: TGTGCCAGCAGCTTATTTTCGACAGGGGGCAATGAGCAGTTCTTC
CDR3 protein: CASSLFSTGGNEQFF

D gene: TRBD1
clone size: .
V gene: TRBV28
J gene: TRBJ1-2
CDR3 DNA: TGTGCCAGCAGTTTAAAGGGGGCGTATGGCTACACCTTC
CDR3 protein: CASSLKGAYGYTF

D gene: .
clone size: .
V gene: TRBV2
J gene: TRBJ1-5
CDR3 DNA: TGTGCCAGCAGTGGTCAGGGGCGTAATCAGCCCCAGCATTTT
CDR3 protein: CASSGQGRNQPQHF

D gene: .
clone size: .
V gene: TRBV20-1
J gene: TRBJ1-1
CDR3 DNA: TGCAGGGGCAAGGGGACTGAAGCTTTCTTT
CDR3 protein: CRGKGTEAFF

D gene: .
clone size: .
V gene: TRBV18
J gene: TRBJ2-7
CDR3 DNA: TGTGCCAGCTCATCGGGGACACCGAACGAGCAGTACTTC
CDR3 protein: CASSSGTPNEQYF

D gene: .
clone size: .
V gene: TRBV6-1
J gene: TRBJ2-3
CDR3 DNA: TGTGCCAGCAGTGAACTTGGTACGCAGTATTTT
CDR3 protein: CASSELGTQYF

D gene: TRBD1
clone size: .
V gene: TRBV27
J gene: TRBJ1-2
CDR3 DNA: TGTGCCAGCAGTATGAACAGGGGCTATGGCTACACCTTC
CDR3 protein: CASSMNRGYGYTF

D gene: .
clone size: .
V gene: TRBV5-1
J gene: TRBJ1-5
CDR3 DNA: TGCGCCAGCAGCTTGGCGTTCGGGAGCAATCAGCCCCAGCATTTT
CDR3 protein: CASSLAFGSNQPQHF

D gene: .
clone size: .
V gene: TRBV18
J gene: TRBJ2-7
CDR3 DNA: TGTGCCAGCTCACCACCGGCAGGCTACGAGCAGTACTTC
CDR3 protein: CASSPPAGYEQYF

D gene: .
clone size: .
V gene: TRBV5-6
J gene: TRBJ2-1
CDR3 DNA: TGTGCCAGCAGCCCAGCGACCCAATGGGAGCAGTTCTTC
CDR3 protein: CASSPATQWEQFF

D gene: TRBD1
clone size: .
V gene: TRBV7-9
J gene: TRBJ2-7
CDR3 DNA: TGTGCCAGCAGCCGACCCGGGACAGGGGGCGGCGAGCAGTACTTC
CDR3 protein: CASSRPGTGGGEQYF

D gene: TRBD1
clone size: .
V gene: TRBV7-6
J gene: TRBJ2-3
CDR3 DNA: TGTGCCAGCAGCGAGGGACAGGGTAGGCAGTATTTT
CDR3 protein: CASSEGQGRQYF

D gene: TRBD1
clone size: .
V gene: TRBV7-2
J gene: TRBJ1-3
CDR3 DNA: TGTGCCAGCAGCTCCGGGACAGGGGACGGAAACACCATATATTTT
CDR3 protein: CASSSGTGDGNTIYF

D gene: .
clone size: .
V gene: TRBV7-9
J gene: TRBJ2-1
CDR3 DNA: TGTGCCAGCAGCTTAGTCTATGAGCAGTTCTTC
CDR3 protein: CASSLVYEQFF